The sequence of this TCR beta chain was determined in a study of T-cell reconstitution after alpha-beta-depleted transplantation in children. This clonotype was observed a few times. Unique molecular identifiers were built into the TCRbeta library. TCRdb itself ran the PCR reads through MiXCR, one entry per CDR3 protein. The table lists a few hundred thousand distinct CDR3 sequences, 9% to 12% of them singletons. V shed 0 bases and J shed 6 bases, with 9 bases lying between them. The germline V gene has CDR1 MNHEY and CDR2 SMNVEV (reference sequence). The CDR3 loop spans 13 amino acids. The chain links TRBV27 to TRBJ2-7; D gene ambiguous. This TCR was recovered from a human donor who donated a stem cell graft to a child with acute lymphoblastic leukemia. Source: PBMCs from the stem cell graft donor, taken from the stem cell graft. CDR3 DNA sequence: TGTGCCAGCAGTTTATCAAGGGTCGCCGAGCAGTACTTC. Translation gives CASSLSRVAEQYF.